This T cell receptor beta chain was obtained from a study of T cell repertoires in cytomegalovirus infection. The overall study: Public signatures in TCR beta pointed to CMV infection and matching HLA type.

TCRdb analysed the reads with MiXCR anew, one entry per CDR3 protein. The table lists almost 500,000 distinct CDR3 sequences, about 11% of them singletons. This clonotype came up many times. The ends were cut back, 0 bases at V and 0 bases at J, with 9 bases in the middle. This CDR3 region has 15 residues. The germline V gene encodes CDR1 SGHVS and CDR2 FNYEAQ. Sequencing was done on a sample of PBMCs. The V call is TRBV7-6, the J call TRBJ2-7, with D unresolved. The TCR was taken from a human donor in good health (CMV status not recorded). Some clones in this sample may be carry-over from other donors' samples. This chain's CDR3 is CASSLAERSSYEQYF. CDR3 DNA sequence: TGTGCCAGCAGCTTAGCGGAACGGAGCTCCTACGAGCAGTACTTC. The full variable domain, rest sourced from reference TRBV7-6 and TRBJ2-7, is GAGVSQSPRYKVTKRGQDVALRCDPISGHVSLYWYRQALGQGPEFLTYFNYEAQQDKSGLPNDRFSAERPEGSISTLTIQRTEQRDSAMYRCASSLAERSSYEQYFGPGTRLTVT.